The 22 T cell receptor beta chains presented below share a single source sample, sequenced in a study of shared clonotypes between healthy human individuals. The method was immunoSEQ multiplex PCR; TCRdb's version includes in-frame clones alone and lacks a portion of them. The sample consists of around 600,000 clones, 85% to 95% of them appearing once. Naive CD8 cells, CD45RO-negative and positively selected for CCR7, excluded terminally differentiated effector memory CD45RA+ cells. The sequenced sample was naive CD8+ T cells sorted from blood. The origin of the receptors is a woman in her twenties or thirties in good health.

This clone was counted once. J is TRBJ1-2 and V is TRBV5-4; 9 bases agree with TRBD1. After removal of 0 bases from V and 7 bases from J, the junction contained 10 bases not matched to a gene. The CDR3 is made up of 16 amino acids. Germline V gene sequence: CDR1 SGHNT, CDR2 YYREEE (reference sequence). The CDR3 loop is CASSLGAYGTGLGYTF. The CDR3 DNA follows: TGTGCCAGCAGCTTGGGGGCCTACGGGACAGGGCTTGGCTACACCTTC.

The rearrangement uses TRBV9 and TRBJ1-4; TRBD1 is a possible D gene (6 bases). Germline V gene sequence: CDR1 SGDLS, CDR2 YYNGEE. The V gene lost 0 bases and the J gene lost 4 bases, with 10 bases spanning the gap. The CDR3 has 15 residues. The CDR3 coding sequence is TGTGCCAGCAGCGTAGGGGGACATGGTAATGAAAAACTGTTTTTT. This sequence encodes CASSVGGHGNEKLFF.

This clone has more than one count but fewer than ten. This chain links TRBV11-2 with TRBJ1-1; D unclear. CDR1 is SGHAT, CDR2 FQNNGV, per germline. This CDR3 spans 11 amino acids. The V gene lost 2 bases and the J gene lost 6 bases, with 4 bases spanning the gap. CDR3 bases: TGTGCCAGCAGCTTATTGGCTGAAGCTTTCTTT. Protein: CASSLLAEAFF.

The V gene is TRBV7-9, the J gene TRBJ2-1; 8 bases map to TRBD1. The CDR3 is made up of 14 amino acids. The junction had 2 bases not matched to a gene; V was cut back by 4 bases and J by 3 bases. Germline lookup yields CDR1 SEHNR and CDR2 FQNEAQ (reference sequence). Here the CDR3 DNA reads TGTGCCAGCAGCTACGACAGGGGCTACAATGAGCAGTTCTTC. Translating gives CASSYDRGYNEQFF. Looking up the rest from reference TRBV7-9 and TRBJ2-1 gives the full variable domain: DTGVSQNPRHKITKRGQNVTFRCDPISEHNRLYWYRQTLGQGPEFLTYFQNEAQLEKSRLLSDRFSAERPKGSFSTLEIQRTEQGDSAMYLCASSYDRGYNEQFFGPGTRLTVL.

J is TRBJ2-7 and V is TRBV23-1, with 11 bases matching TRBD2. TRBV23-1 counts as an open reading frame of uncertain function. There are 19 residues in the CDR3. Unmatched junction bases numbered 20, after V lost 4 bases and J lost 6 bases. CDR3 in DNA: TGCGCCAGCAGTCCCCCGGGGCAGGAGAATCTAGCGGGAGGTTCCGAGCAGTACTTC. It yields the protein CASSPPGQENLAGGSEQYF.

J is TRBJ2-2 and V is TRBV4-1; D is perhaps TRBD2 (6 bases). Trimming stripped 1 base from V and 2 bases from J, with 11 bases between. This CDR3 contains 16 residues. Germline V CDR1 and CDR2: MGHRA, YSYEKL. The CDR3 DNA is TGCGCCAGCAGCCAAGGGTTCGGGACTAACACCGGGGAGCTGTTTTTT. This translates into CASSQGFGTNTGELFF.

V is TRBV5-8 and J is TRBJ1-1; D gene ambiguous. Germline V CDR1 and CDR2: SGHTS, YDEGEE. V was cut by 0 bases and J by 0 bases, with 6 bases left in between. The CDR3 runs 14 residues. CDR3 loop: CASSLGDLNTEAFF. The DNA of the CDR3 is TGTGCCAGCAGCTTGGGCGATCTGAACACTGAAGCTTTCTTT.

J is TRBJ2-6 and V is TRBV11-2; D gene unclear. This CDR3 spans 17 amino acids. The germline gives CDR1 SGHAT, CDR2 FQNNGV. The V end lost 2 bases, the J end lost 0 bases, and 11 bases lay between the germline ends. The CDR3 spells CASSLYAGPSGANVLTF. CDR3 nucleotide sequence: TGTGCCAGCAGCTTATACGCTGGCCCCTCTGGGGCCAACGTCCTGACTTTC.

This clone was observed a few times. The chain recombines TRBV6-1 with TRBJ2-7; D is ambiguous. The V end lost 8 bases, the J end lost 5 bases, and 19 bases lay between the germline ends. Germline CDR1 is MNHNS and CDR2 is SASEGT. The CDR3 runs to 14 residues. CDR3 region: CASVRLRVVHEQYF. The CDR3 DNA reads TGTGCCAGCGTTCGGTTACGGGTGGTCCACGAGCAGTACTTC.

V is TRBV10-3 and J is TRBJ2-3; no clear D gene. Per the germline V gene, CDR1 is ENHRY and CDR2 is SYGVKD. The length of the CDR3 is 14 residues. V lost 0 bases to trimming and J lost 3 bases, with 7 bases between them. The CDR3 region has the DNA TGTGCCATCAGTGAGTCAACGCCAACAGATACGCAGTATTTT. Protein: CAISESTPTDTQYF.

V usage is TRBV4-1 and J usage is TRBJ2-5; 9 nucleotides agree with TRBD1. V dropped 4 bases and J dropped 2; count of bases not matched to a gene: 8. The CDR3 spans 16 residues. In germline, CDR1 is MGHRA, CDR2 YSYEKL. The CDR3 DNA is TGCGCCAGCAGCCTCGTGACAGGGGGGGGACAAGAGACCCAGTACTTC. Translated, it gives CASSLVTGGGQETQYF.

This clone was detected only once. V is TRBV5-6 and J is TRBJ1-1, with no clear D. Trimming removed 3 bases from V and 5 bases from J, with 8 bases in between. There are 12 residues in the CDR3. Germline CDR1 SGHDT, CDR2 YYEEEE. The CDR3 nucleotides read TGTGCCAGCAGCTCCGGACTTACTGAAGCTTTCTTT. The encoded protein is CASSSGLTEAFF.

V and J are TRBV27 and TRBJ2-7; 11 bases are shared with TRBD2. J was trimmed by 2 bases and V by 4 bases; bases with no gene match: 7. This CDR3 contains 16 residues. Per the germline V gene, CDR1 is MNHEY and CDR2 is SMNVEV (reference sequence). CDR3 coding DNA: TGTGCCAGCAGTTCATTTAGCGGGAGGGCCCCCTACGAGCAGTACTTC. Translation gives CASSSFSGRAPYEQYF.

Remarks on this clone: The germline gene is not matched at one end of the junction; a read error may be the cause. The chain couples TRBV13 to TRBJ2-7; TRBD2 matches at 16 bases. CDR1 and CDR2 (germline): PRHDT, FYEKMQ (reference sequence). The CDR3 runs to 13 residues. CDR3 sequence (DNA): TGTGCCAGCAGCTCGGGACTAGCGGGAGGGTCTGACTTC. This gives the protein CASSSGLAGGSDF.

The V gene is TRBV10-1, the J gene TRBJ2-1; 7 nucleotides align to TRBD2. The CDR3 runs 15 residues. The junction had 9 bases not matched to a gene; V was cut back by 3 bases and J by 7 bases. Looked up from germline, CDR1 is WNHNN and CDR2 is SYGVQD (reference sequence). The CDR3 spells CASSDLRETGNEQFF. The CDR3 DNA reads TGCGCCAGCAGTGACTTGCGGGAGACGGGGAATGAGCAGTTCTTC.

The CDR3 DNA follows: TGTGCCAGCAGCAGCACTGAGGGGTGGGCCCCAGATACGCAGTATTTT. This sequence encodes CASSSTEGWAPDTQYF. This chain connects TRBV7-9 to TRBJ2-3; D tentatively reads TRBD1 or TRBD2 (5 bases each). V was pared by 5 bases and J by 4 bases, with 19 bases between. This CDR3 has 16 residues. CDR1 and CDR2 (germline): SEHNR, FQNEAQ (reference sequence).

This clone showed up just once. The chain couples TRBV7-9 to TRBJ2-7, with 7 bases lining up with TRBD1. There are 17 residues in the CDR3. V was pared by 5 bases and J by 2 bases, with 15 bases of the junction left unmatched. Germline V CDR1 and CDR2: SEHNR, FQNEAQ (reference sequence). The CDR3 spells CASSPHPGQPTTYEQYF. In DNA, the CDR3 is TGTGCCAGCAGCCCTCACCCGGGACAGCCCACAACCTACGAGCAGTACTTC. The entire variable domain, with the rest obtained from reference TRBV7-9 and TRBJ2-7, is as follows: DTGVSQNPRHKITKRGQNVTFRCDPISEHNRLYWYRQTLGQGPEFLTYFQNEAQLEKSRLLSDRFSAERPKGSFSTLEIQRTEQGDSAMYLCASSPHPGQPTTYEQYFGPGTRLTVT.

The chain employs TRBV7-8 and TRBJ2-3, with TRBD2 matching 8 bases. The length of the CDR3 is 16 residues. Per the germline V gene, CDR1 is SGHVS and CDR2 is FQNEAQ. V shed 6 bases and J 4 bases; nucleotides not matched to a gene: 12. Here the CDR3 reads CASRPRSGKGPDTQYF. The CDR3 DNA follows: TGTGCCAGCAGGCCACGTAGCGGGAAGGGCCCAGATACGCAGTATTTT. Combining the CDR3 with reference TRBV7-8 and TRBJ2-3 gives the whole variable domain GAGVSQSPRYKVAKRGQDVALRCDPISGHVSLFWYQQALGQGPEFLTYFQNEAQLDKSGLPSDRFFAERPEGSVSTLKIQRTQQEDSAVYLCASRPRSGKGPDTQYFGPGTRLTVL.

The V and J genes are TRBV2 and TRBJ2-2, with 8 bases that match TRBD2. The CDR3 loop spans 17 amino acids. Germline V gene data show CDR1 as SNHLY and CDR2 as FYNNEI. V lost 1 base to trimming and J lost 3 bases; unmatched junction nucleotides: 7. CDR3 nucleotides: TGTGCCAGCAGTGAAGAGGGACTAGTGTATCACACCGGGGAGCTGTTTTTT. It translates to CASSEEGLVYHTGELFF.

The CDR3 DNA is TGCAGCGTTGAGGCAGGGTCTGCCCCTATGGATGGCTACACCTTC. Residues: CSVEAGSAPMDGYTF. The chain recombines TRBV29-1 with TRBJ1-2, with D maybe TRBD1 (5 bases). V lost 3 bases, J lost 6 bases, and 20 bases lay in between. The CDR3 sequence is 15 residues long. Germline V gives CDR1 SQVTM, CDR2 ANQGSEA. Looking up the rest from reference TRBV29-1 and TRBJ1-2 gives the full variable domain: SAVISQKPSRDICQRGTSLTIQCQVDSQVTMMFWYRQQPGQSLTLIATANQGSEATYESGFVIDKFPISRPNLTFSTLTVSNMSPEDSSIYLCSVEAGSAPMDGYTFGSGTRLTVV.

The J gene is TRBJ1-1, the V gene TRBV18, with D unresolved. Germline V CDR1 and CDR2: KGHSH, LQKENI. V was clipped by 6 bases and J by 8 bases, with 19 bases between them. The length of the CDR3 is 14 residues. CDR3 DNA: TGTGCCAGCTCTCGGGTTCCGGCCCAGGAGGAAGCTTTCTTT. It yields the protein CASSRVPAQEEAFF.

V and J are TRBV27 and TRBJ2-7; the match to TRBD1 covers 7 bases. V shed 3 bases and J 6 bases; nucleotides not matched to a gene: 5. This CDR3 is built from 13 residues. Germline CDR1 is MNHEY and CDR2 is SMNVEV (reference sequence). The CDR3 loop is CASSLSTGVEQYF. The CDR3 coding sequence is TGTGCCAGCAGTTTGAGCACAGGGGTCGAGCAGTACTTC.